Here is one T cell receptor beta chain with its context. Antigen specificity is unknown. This sample was included in a study of T cell responses to AZD1222 COVID-19 vaccine. CDR1 and CDR2 from the germline V gene are SGHVS and FQNEAQ. The CDR3 covers 15 residues. Trimming pared 3 bases from V and 0 bases from J, leaving 10 bases between. TCRdb keeps only in-frame clones here, not all; method: immunoSEQ multiplex PCR. The sample contains 150,000 to 200,000 clones, 75% to 90% of which appear only once. The study, taken as a whole, reports: A mostly white British donor set with more females was recruited, and clonal diversity was possibly underestimated. Of the AZD1222 recipients, only 5 or 6 were seropositive at baseline. The CD4 TCRs associated with vaccination extended across spike and predominated at 160-218 and 743-854. The study sampled repertoires only after the peak T cell response.

The TCR comes from an adult in good health. The chain has TRBV7-8 and TRBJ2-3; D perhaps matches TRBD1 (6 bases). The sequencing used peripheral blood, collected on day 0 of AZD1222 vaccination. The CDR3 sequence is CASSFNRASTDTQYF. The DNA of the CDR3 is TGTGCCAGCAGCTTCAACAGGGCTAGCACAGATACGCAGTATTTT.